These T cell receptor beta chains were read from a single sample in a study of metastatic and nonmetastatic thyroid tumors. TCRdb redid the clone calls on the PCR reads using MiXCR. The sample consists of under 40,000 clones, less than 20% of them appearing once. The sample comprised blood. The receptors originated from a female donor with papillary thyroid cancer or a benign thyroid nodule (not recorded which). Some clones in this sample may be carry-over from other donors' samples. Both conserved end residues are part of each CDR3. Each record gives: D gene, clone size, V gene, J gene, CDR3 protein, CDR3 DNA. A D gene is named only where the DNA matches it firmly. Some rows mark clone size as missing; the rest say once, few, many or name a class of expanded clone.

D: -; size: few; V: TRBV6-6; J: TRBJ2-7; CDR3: CASSYPVDDQYF; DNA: TGTGCCAGCAGTTACCCCGTGGACGACCAGTACTTC
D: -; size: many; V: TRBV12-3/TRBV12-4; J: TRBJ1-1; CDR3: CASSLHGTTEAFF; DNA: TGTGCCAGCAGTTTGCACGGGACCACTGAAGCTTTCTTT
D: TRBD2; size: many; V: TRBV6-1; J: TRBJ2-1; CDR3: CASSRLAGAPNEQFF; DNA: TGTGCCAGCAGTAGACTAGCGGGAGCCCCCAATGAGCAGTTCTTC
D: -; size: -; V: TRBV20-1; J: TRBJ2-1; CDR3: CSASWGLGHNEQFF; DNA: TGCAGTGCTAGTTGGGGCCTGGGGCACAATGAGCAGTTCTTC
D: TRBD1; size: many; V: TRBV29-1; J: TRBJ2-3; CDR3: CSVGGVIQGVRPDTQYF; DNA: TGCAGCGTAGGAGGAGTCATCCAGGGGGTCCGGCCAGATACGCAGTATTTT
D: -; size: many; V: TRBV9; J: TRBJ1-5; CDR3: CASSRGGAGNQPQHF; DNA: TGTGCCAGCAGCCGGGGGGGCGCGGGCAATCAGCCCCAGCATTTT
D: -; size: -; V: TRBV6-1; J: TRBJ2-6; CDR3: CASSPGQGAHVANVLTF; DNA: TGTGCCAGCAGTCCGGGACAAGGGGCTCACGTGGCCAACGTCCTGACTTTC
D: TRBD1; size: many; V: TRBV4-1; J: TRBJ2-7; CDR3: CASSQGPTGGSYEQYF; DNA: TGCGCCAGCAGCCAAGGGCCAACAGGGGGTTCCTACGAGCAGTACTTC
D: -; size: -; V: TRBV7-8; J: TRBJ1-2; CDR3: CASSLGQSLYGYTF; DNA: TGTGCCAGCAGCCTAGGACAGTCCCTCTATGGCTACACCTTC
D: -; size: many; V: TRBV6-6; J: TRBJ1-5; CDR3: CASSYSEAQPQHF; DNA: TGTGCCAGCAGTTACTCAGAGGCTCAGCCCCAGCATTTT
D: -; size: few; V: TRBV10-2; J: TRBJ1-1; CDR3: CASSQTADGMNAFF; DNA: TGCGCCAGCAGTCAAACGGCAGACGGAATGAACGCCTTCTTT
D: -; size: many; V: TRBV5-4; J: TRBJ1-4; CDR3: CASSFGRAEKLFF; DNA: TGTGCCAGCAGCTTTGGCAGGGCGGAAAAACTGTTTTTT
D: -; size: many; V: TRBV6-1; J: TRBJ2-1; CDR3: CASSNRPNEQFF; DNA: TGTGCCAGCAGCAACCGTCCAAATGAGCAGTTCTTC
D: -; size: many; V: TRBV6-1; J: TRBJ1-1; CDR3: CASSGRMNTEAFF; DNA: TGTGCCAGCAGCGGACGTATGAACACTGAAGCTTTCTTT
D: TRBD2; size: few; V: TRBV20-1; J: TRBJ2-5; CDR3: CSARGGAGSYQETQYF; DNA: TGCAGTGCTAGGGGGGGAGCGGGGTCGTACCAAGAGACCCAGTACTTC
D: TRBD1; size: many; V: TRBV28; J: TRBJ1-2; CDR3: CASRSGGDYGYTF; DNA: TGTGCCAGCCGATCAGGGGGCGACTATGGCTACACCTTC
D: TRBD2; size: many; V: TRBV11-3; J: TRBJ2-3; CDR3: CASSSVGSGRTDAQYF; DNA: TGTGCCAGCAGTTCCGTTGGTAGCGGGAGGACAGATGCGCAGTATTTT
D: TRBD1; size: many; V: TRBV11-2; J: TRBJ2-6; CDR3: CASSMLQGAKANVLTF; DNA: TGTGCCAGCAGCATGCTACAGGGGGCTAAAGCCAACGTCCTGACTTTC
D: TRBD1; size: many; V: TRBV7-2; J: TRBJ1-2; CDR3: CASSLVGTGNYGYTF; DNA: TGTGCCAGCAGCTTAGTTGGGACAGGGAACTATGGCTACACCTTC
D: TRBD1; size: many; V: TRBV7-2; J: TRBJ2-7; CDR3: CASSPGDRSYEQYF; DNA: TGTGCCAGCAGCCCCGGGGACAGGTCCTACGAGCAGTACTTC